The clone carrying this T cell receptor beta chain was seen once. Its antigen is as yet unknown. Other DNA sequences of this sample code for an identical CDR3. This record belongs to a study of cytomegalovirus exposure and HLA in healthy donors. Study observations and caveats: Per a later analysis, roughly 17,000 TCR beta sequences showed association with HLA alleles at 0.05 false discovery rate. Analysis was performed later, and it showed HLA-associated TCR beta chains to be more clonally expanded than equally common others.

Primers for the PCR totalled 60 Vbeta and 13 Jbeta. In the authors' workflow: Among the unique TCR beta chains that a later analysis counted, about 84 million in all, about 12 million were shared. Sequencing used immunoSEQ multiplex PCR; TCRdb keeps in-frame clones, though not all of them. D and trimming come from the DNA, and the V and J calls and clone size come from that table. The table lists 80,000 to 95,000 clones, 60% to 80% of them singletons, with more than 13% in the top ten. The V end was cut by 2 bases, the J end by 1 base, with 18 bases between. Germline CDR1 and CDR2: LNHDA and SQIVND (reference sequence). This CDR3 region has 17 residues.

This TCR derives from a woman between 45 and 60 years old in good health and CMV-seropositive. V gene TRBV19 combines with J gene TRBJ2-7; the D gene is possibly TRBD2 (6 bases). Sequencing was done on a sample of PBMCs. The CDR3 DNA sequence: TGTGCCAGTAGTATAAGGGGAAGGGCGGGAAGGTCCTACGAGCAGTACTTC. This sequence encodes CASSIRGRAGRSYEQYF.